The clone carrying this T cell receptor beta chain was recorded many times. No antigen is known for it. This sample is part of a study of neurological immune-mediated disorders. Volunteers from a blood bank in Maryland, USA, made up the healthy controls. The cell input for sorted libraries was around 1 million, and those cells were CD4+ or CD8+ T cells. cDNA synthesis was performed by 5'RACE with 10-nucleotide random UMIs. Each CDR3 protein is one row after TCRdb ran MiXCR on the 5' RACE reads. Among about 39,000 distinct CDR3 sequences listed, 7% to 8.5% were seen once. V shed 5 bases and J 2 bases; nucleotides not matched to a gene: 9. In germline, CDR1 is SGHTA, CDR2 FQGNSA. The CDR3 consists of 16 residues. Broader study findings: Healthy controls had more TCR clonal expansion than multiple sclerosis, which showed the least, whereas HTLV-1-associated myelopathy showed the most.

The clonotype originates from a man aged 50-59 years in good health. The chain couples TRBV7-2 to TRBJ2-7; 10 bases are shared with TRBD2. Material: CD4+ T cells from blood. The CDR3 here is CASSLYGTSETYEQYF. Here the CDR3 DNA reads TGTGCCAGCAGCCTCTATGGGACTAGCGAAACCTACGAGCAGTACTTC.